These T cell receptor beta chains were read from a single sample in a study of shared clonotypes between healthy human individuals. Only in-frame clones appear in the TCRdb table, and some are missing; sequencing was by immunoSEQ multiplex PCR. The sample yields roughly 1,000,000 clones, approximately 78% seen once. Sequencing was performed on memory CD4+ T cells from PBMCs. The receptors shown here come from a man younger than 30 in good health. Some clones in this sample may be carry-over from other donors' samples. Each CDR3 is given without its conserved first and last residue. Fields, in order: J gene, V gene, D gene, CDR3 protein. D genes are given only for firm matches.

j_gene: TRBJ1-1
v_gene: TRBV7-2
d_gene: -
CDR3aa: ASSFRGWNTEAF

j_gene: TRBJ2-2
v_gene: TRBV18
d_gene: TRBD2
CDR3aa: ASSPPSSGGFPGELF

j_gene: TRBJ2-1
v_gene: TRBV5-6
d_gene: TRBD2
CDR3aa: ASRRRLAPGDEQF

j_gene: TRBJ1-1
v_gene: TRBV6-4
d_gene: -
CDR3aa: ASSDSQPPGGKGLMNTEAF

j_gene: TRBJ1-1
v_gene: TRBV9
d_gene: -
CDR3aa: ASSTGSIGTEAF

j_gene: TRBJ2-5
v_gene: TRBV5-1
d_gene: -
CDR3aa: ASSSRQQETQY

j_gene: TRBJ2-1
v_gene: TRBV7-2
d_gene: -
CDR3aa: ASSSAASSYNEQF

j_gene: TRBJ2-1
v_gene: TRBV19
d_gene: TRBD2
CDR3aa: ASSNGLAGPPGNEQF

j_gene: TRBJ1-2
v_gene: TRBV4-1
d_gene: TRBD1
CDR3aa: ASSQAGTGEILHGYT

j_gene: -
v_gene: TRBV29-1
d_gene: TRBD2
CDR3aa: SVGTSGRGYEQY

j_gene: TRBJ1-2
v_gene: TRBV6-1
d_gene: -
CDR3aa: ASSEHGPLNGYT

j_gene: TRBJ1-5
v_gene: TRBV25-1
d_gene: -
CDR3aa: ASSGQGALGPQH

j_gene: TRBJ2-6
v_gene: TRBV9
d_gene: -
CDR3aa: ASSPIPSGANVLT

j_gene: TRBJ1-3
v_gene: TRBV7-9
d_gene: -
CDR3aa: ASSSRTGGNTIY

j_gene: TRBJ1-1
v_gene: TRBV5-1
d_gene: -
CDR3aa: ASSLGQDRNTEAF

j_gene: TRBJ2-3
v_gene: TRBV5-8
d_gene: -
CDR3aa: ASSLRWNTDTQY

j_gene: TRBJ2-3
v_gene: TRBV6-5
d_gene: -
CDR3aa: ASRDQGRDTQY

j_gene: -
v_gene: TRBV28
d_gene: TRBD1
CDR3aa: ASTVDRGTYEQY

j_gene: TRBJ2-1
v_gene: TRBV5-1
d_gene: -
CDR3aa: ASSLEAPDEQF

j_gene: TRBJ2-5
v_gene: TRBV9
d_gene: TRBD1
CDR3aa: ASSKDRGETQY

j_gene: TRBJ2-1
v_gene: TRBV5-4
d_gene: -
CDR3aa: ASSSAFSGPQF

j_gene: TRBJ1-5
v_gene: TRBV19
d_gene: -
CDR3aa: ASSTGPGPNQPQH

j_gene: TRBJ2-7
v_gene: TRBV4-1
d_gene: -
CDR3aa: ASSQDIPRLAYSYEQY

j_gene: TRBJ2-7
v_gene: TRBV6-1
d_gene: -
CDR3aa: ASSIQGYEQY

j_gene: TRBJ1-1
v_gene: TRBV5-5
d_gene: -
CDR3aa: ASSRPGTEAF

j_gene: TRBJ1-2
v_gene: TRBV5-1
d_gene: -
CDR3aa: ASSLESTGYYGYT

j_gene: TRBJ1-2
v_gene: TRBV28
d_gene: -
CDR3aa: ASSLAVGYT

j_gene: TRBJ1-5
v_gene: TRBV10-3
d_gene: -
CDR3aa: AISEGVHSNQPQH

j_gene: TRBJ2-5
v_gene: TRBV4-2
d_gene: -
CDR3aa: ASSQGGTGETQY

j_gene: TRBJ2-3
v_gene: TRBV7-9
d_gene: -
CDR3aa: ASSLALGPNMAQY

j_gene: TRBJ2-1
v_gene: TRBV9
d_gene: TRBD2
CDR3aa: ASSVGTSRSGSSYNEQF

j_gene: TRBJ2-3
v_gene: TRBV27
d_gene: -
CDR3aa: ASSSPRRLGESTDTQY

j_gene: TRBJ2-5
v_gene: TRBV11-2
d_gene: -
CDR3aa: ASSLGLQGGETQY

j_gene: TRBJ2-7
v_gene: TRBV7-2
d_gene: -
CDR3aa: ASSGAYEQY

j_gene: TRBJ1-5
v_gene: TRBV10-3
d_gene: TRBD1
CDR3aa: AIDRAAQPQH